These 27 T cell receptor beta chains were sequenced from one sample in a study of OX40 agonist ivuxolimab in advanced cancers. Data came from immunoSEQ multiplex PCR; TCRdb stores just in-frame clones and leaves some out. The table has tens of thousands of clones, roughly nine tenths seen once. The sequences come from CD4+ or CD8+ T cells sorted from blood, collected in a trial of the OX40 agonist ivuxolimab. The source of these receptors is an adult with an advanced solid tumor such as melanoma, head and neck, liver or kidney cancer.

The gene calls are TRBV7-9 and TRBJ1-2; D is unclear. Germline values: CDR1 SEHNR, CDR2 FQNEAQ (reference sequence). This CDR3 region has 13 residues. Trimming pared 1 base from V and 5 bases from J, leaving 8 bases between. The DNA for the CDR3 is TGTGCCAGCAGCTTAGGGGGTCGGTATGGCTACACCTTC. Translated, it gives CASSLGGRYGYTF.

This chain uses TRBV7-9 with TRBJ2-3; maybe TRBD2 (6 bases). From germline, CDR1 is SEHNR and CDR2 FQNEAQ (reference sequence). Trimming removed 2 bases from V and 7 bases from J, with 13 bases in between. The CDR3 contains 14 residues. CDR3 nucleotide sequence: TGTGCCAGCAGCTTACCGGGTAGCGGTAATACGCAGTATTTT. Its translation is CASSLPGSGNTQYF. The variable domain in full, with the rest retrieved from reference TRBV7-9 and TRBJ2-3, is DTGVSQNPRHKITKRGQNVTFRCDPISEHNRLYWYRQTLGQGPEFLTYFQNEAQLEKSRLLSDRFSAERPKGSFSTLEIQRTEQGDSAMYLCASSLPGSGNTQYFGPGTRLTVL.

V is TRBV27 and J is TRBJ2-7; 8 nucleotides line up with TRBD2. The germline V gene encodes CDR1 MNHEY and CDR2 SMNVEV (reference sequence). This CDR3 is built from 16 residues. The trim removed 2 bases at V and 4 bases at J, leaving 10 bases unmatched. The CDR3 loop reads CASSLTPLTSGYEQYF. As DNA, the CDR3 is TGTGCCAGCAGTTTAACCCCTCTAACTAGCGGTTACGAGCAGTACTTC.

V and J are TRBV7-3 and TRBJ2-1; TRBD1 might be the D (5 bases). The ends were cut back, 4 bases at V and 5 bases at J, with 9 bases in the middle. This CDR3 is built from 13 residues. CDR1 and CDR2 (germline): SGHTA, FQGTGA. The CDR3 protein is CASSSDRDNEQFF. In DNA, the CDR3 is TGTGCCAGCAGCTCCGACAGAGACAATGAGCAGTTCTTC.

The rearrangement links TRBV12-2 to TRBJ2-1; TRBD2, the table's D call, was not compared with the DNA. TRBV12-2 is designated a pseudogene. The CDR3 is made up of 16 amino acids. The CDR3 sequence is CASRSQQTSGGNEQFF. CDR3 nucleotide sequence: TGTGCAAGTCGCTCCCAACAGACTAGCGGGGGGAATGAGCAGTTCTTC.

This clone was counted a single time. The CDR3 DNA reads as TGTGCCAGCAGCGTAGACAGGGCGGCTGAAGCTTTCTTT. Amino acid sequence: CASSVDRAAEAFF. The chain couples TRBV9 to TRBJ1-1, with D tentatively TRBD1 (6 bases). The CDR3 covers 13 residues. Germline V gives CDR1 SGDLS, CDR2 YYNGEE. Trimming removed 0 bases from V and 6 bases from J, with 9 bases in between.

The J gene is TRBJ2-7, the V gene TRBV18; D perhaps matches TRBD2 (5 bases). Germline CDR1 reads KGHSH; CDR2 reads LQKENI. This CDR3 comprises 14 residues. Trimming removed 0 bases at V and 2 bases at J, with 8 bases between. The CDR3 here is CASSPPEVAYEQYF. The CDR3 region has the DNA TGTGCCAGCTCACCACCGGAGGTTGCCTACGAGCAGTACTTC.

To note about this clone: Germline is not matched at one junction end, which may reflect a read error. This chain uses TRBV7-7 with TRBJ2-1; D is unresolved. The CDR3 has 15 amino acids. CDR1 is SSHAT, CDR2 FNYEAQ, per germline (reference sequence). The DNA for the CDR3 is TGTGCTAGCAGCTTTGACCTGAGCTCCTACAATGAGCAGTTCTTC. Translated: CASSFDLSSYNEQFF.

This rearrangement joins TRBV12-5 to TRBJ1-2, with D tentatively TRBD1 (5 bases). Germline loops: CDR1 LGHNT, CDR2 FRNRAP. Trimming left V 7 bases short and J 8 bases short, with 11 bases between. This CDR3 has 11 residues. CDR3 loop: CASDGGAGYTF. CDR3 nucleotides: TGTGCTAGTGATGGAGGGGCCGGCTACACCTTC.

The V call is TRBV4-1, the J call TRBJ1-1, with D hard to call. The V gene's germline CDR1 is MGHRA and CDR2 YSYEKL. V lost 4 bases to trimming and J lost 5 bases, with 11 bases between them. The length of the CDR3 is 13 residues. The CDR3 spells CASSPPRDTEAFF. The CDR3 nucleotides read TGCGCCAGCAGCCCCCCGAGGGATACTGAAGCTTTCTTT.

CDR3 sequence reads: CASSGPGQGYEQYV. The CDR3 DNA is TGTGCCAGCAGCGGGCCGGGACAGGGCTACGAGCAGTACGTC. This chain joins TRBV7-8 and TRBJ2-7, with TRBD1 matching over 9 bases. CDR3 length: 14 amino acids. The J segment lost 3 bases and the V segment lost 5 bases, leaving 5 bases of the junction unmatched. Looked up from germline, CDR1 is SGHVS and CDR2 is FQNEAQ.

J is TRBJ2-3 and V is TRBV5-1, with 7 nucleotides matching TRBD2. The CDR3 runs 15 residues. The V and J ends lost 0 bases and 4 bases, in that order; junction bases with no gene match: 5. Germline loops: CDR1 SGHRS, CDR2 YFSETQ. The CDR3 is CASSLEVGLADTQYF. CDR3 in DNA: TGCGCCAGCAGCTTGGAAGTAGGACTAGCAGATACGCAGTATTTT.

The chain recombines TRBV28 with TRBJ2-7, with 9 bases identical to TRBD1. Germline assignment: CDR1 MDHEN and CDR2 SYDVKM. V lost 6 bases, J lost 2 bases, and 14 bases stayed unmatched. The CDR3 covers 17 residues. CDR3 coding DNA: TGTGCCAGCAGCGATGTAATGGGACAGGGAGGGACCTACGAGCAGTACGTC. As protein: CASSDVMGQGGTYEQYV.

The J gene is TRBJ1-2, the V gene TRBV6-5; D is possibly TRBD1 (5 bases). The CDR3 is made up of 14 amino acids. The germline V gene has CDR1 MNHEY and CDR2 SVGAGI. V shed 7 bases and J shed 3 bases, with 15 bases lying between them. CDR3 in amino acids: CASTQWGNDYGYTF. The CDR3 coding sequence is TGTGCCAGCACCCAGTGGGGGAATGACTATGGCTACACCTTC.

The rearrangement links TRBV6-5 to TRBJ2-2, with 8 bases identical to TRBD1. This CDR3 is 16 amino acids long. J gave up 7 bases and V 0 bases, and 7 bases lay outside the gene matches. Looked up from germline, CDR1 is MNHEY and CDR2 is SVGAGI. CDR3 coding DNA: TGTGCCAGCAGTTACTCGATACAGGGGGACGACGGGGAGCTGTTTTTT. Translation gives CASSYSIQGDDGELFF.

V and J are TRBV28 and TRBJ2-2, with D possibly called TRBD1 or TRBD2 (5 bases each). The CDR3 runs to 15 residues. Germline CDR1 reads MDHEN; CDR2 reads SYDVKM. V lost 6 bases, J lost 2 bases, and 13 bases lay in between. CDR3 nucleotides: TGTGCCAGCAGGCCCCGGGGCCTAAACACCGGGGAGCTGTTTTTT. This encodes CASRPRGLNTGELFF. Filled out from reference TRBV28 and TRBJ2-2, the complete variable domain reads DVKVTQSSRYLVKRTGEKVFLECVQDMDHENMFWYRQDPGLGLRLIYFSYDVKMKEKGDIPEGYSVSREKKERFSLILESASTNQTSMYLCASRPRGLNTGELFFGEGSRLTVL.

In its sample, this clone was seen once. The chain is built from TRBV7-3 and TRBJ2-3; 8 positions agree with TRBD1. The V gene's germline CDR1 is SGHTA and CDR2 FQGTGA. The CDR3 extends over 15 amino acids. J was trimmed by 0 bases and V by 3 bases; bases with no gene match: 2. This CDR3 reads CASSLTGASTDTQYF. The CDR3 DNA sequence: TGTGCCAGCAGCTTGACAGGGGCTAGCACAGATACGCAGTATTTT.

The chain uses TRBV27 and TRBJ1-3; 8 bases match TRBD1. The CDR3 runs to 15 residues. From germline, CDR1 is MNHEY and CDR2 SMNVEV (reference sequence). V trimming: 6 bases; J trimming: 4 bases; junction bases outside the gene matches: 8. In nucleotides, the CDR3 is TGTGCCAGCAGCAAAACAGGGGGATCAGGAAACACCATATATTTT. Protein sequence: CASSKTGGSGNTIYF.

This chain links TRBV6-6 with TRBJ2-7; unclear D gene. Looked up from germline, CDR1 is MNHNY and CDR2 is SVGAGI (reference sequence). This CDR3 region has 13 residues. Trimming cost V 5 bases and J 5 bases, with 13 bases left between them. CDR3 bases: TGTGCCAGCAGTCCCACCCAAGGTAACGAGCAGTACGTC. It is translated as CASSPTQGNEQYV.

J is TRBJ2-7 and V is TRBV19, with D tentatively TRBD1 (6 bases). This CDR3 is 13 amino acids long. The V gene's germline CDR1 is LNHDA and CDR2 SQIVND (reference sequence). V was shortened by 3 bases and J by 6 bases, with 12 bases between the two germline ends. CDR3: CASSMGTGSEQYF. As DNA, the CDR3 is TGTGCCAGTAGTATGGGTACAGGGAGCGAGCAGTACTTC.

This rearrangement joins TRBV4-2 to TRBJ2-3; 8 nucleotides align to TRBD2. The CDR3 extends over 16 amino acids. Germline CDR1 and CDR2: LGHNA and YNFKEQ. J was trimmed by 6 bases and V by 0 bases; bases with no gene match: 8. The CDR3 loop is CASSQEERGPGDTQYF. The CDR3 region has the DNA TGTGCCAGCAGCCAAGAGGAGCGGGGGCCCGGGGATACGCAGTATTTT.

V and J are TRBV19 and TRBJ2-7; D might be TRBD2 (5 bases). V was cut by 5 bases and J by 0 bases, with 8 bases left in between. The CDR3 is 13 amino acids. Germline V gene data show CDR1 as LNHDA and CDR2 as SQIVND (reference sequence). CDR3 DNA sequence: TGTGCCAGTAGTCCGGACTTCTCCTACGAGCAGTACTTC. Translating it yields CASSPDFSYEQYF.

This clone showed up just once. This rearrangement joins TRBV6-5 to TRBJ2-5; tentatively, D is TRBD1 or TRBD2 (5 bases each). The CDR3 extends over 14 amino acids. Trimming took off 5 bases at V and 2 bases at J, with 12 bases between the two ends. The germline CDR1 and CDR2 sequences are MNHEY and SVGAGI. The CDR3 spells CASSHRDLQETQYF. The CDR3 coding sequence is TGTGCCAGCAGTCACCGGGACCTGCAAGAGACCCAGTACTTC.

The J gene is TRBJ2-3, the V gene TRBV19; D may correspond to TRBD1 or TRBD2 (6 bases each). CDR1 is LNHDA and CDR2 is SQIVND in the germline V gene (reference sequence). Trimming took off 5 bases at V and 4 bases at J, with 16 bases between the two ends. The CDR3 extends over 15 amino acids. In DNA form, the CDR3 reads TGTGCCAGTAGTCTCATAGGGGGGAGCGCAGATACGCAGTATTTT. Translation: CASSLIGGSADTQYF.

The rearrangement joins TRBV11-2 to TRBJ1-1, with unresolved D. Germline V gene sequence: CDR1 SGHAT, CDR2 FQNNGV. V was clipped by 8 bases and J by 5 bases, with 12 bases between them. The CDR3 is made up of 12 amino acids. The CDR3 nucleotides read TGTGCCAGCTCGCAGAGGGAGACTGAAGCTTTCTTT. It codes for CASSQRETEAFF.

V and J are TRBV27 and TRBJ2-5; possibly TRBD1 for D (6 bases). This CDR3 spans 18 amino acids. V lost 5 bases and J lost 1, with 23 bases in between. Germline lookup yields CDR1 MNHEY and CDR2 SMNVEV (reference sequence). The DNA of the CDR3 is TGTGCCAGCAGTCTAACACTTGAGTGGGGGCAGATCCAAGAGACCCAGTACTTC. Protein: CASSLTLEWGQIQETQYF.

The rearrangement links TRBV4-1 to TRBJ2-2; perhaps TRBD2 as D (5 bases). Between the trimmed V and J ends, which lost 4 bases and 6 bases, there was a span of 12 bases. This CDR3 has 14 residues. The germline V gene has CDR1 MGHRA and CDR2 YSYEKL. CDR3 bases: TGCGCCAGCAGCCCGGACTCGATTTCCGGGGAGCTGTTTTTT. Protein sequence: CASSPDSISGELFF.